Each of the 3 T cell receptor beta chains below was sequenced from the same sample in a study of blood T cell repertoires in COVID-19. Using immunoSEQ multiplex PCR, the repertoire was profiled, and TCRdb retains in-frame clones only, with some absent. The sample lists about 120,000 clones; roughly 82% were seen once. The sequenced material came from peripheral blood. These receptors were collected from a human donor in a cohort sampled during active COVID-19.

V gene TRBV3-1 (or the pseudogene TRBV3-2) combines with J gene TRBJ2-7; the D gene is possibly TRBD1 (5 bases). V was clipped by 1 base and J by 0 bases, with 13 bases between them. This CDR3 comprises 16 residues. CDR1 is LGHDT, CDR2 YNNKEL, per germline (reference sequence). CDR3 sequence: CASSQVGATGSYEQYF. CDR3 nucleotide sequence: TGTGCCAGCAGCCAAGTTGGGGCTACAGGCTCCTACGAGCAGTACTTC.

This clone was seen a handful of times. DNA of the CDR3: TGTGCCAGCAGCCCCTACCTAGCGGGGGGGCGGGAGACCCAGTACTTC. It translates to CASSPYLAGGRETQYF. The rearrangement uses TRBV14 and TRBJ2-5; 12 bases are a match to TRBD2. J gave up 5 bases and V 4 bases, and 8 bases lay outside the gene matches. The CDR3 contains 16 residues. Germline V gene lookup returns CDR1 SGHDN and CDR2 FVKESK.

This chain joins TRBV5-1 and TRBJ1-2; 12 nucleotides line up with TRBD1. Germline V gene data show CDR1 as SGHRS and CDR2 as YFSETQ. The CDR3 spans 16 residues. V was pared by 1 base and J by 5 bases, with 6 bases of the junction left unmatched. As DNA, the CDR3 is TGCGCCAGCAGCTTGACGGCGGGACAGGGGGCATATGGCTACACCTTC. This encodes CASSLTAGQGAYGYTF.